The 24 T cell receptor beta chains below all came from one sample that was sequenced in a study of CD8 T cells in Susac syndrome. The RNA input was roughly 0.45 to 1 ug, and it was reverse transcribed with random hexamers. TCRdb used MiXCR to reprocess the immunoSEQ multiplex PCR reads, holding one entry per CDR3 protein. The sample has 80,000 to 90,000 distinct CDR3 sequences; 90% to 95% are singletons. The sample taken for sequencing was CD8+ T cells from PBMCs. These receptors all stem from a human donor in good health.

The chain carries TRBV5-1 and TRBJ1-4; a weak D match, TRBD1 (5 bases). The V gene's germline CDR1 is SGHRS and CDR2 YFSETQ. V was clipped by 0 bases and J by 5 bases, with 11 bases between them. The length of the CDR3 is 15 residues. The CDR3 loop reads CASSLEDSANEKLFF. CDR3 bases: TGCGCCAGCAGCTTGGAAGACAGCGCCAATGAAAAACTGTTTTTT.

The V and J genes are TRBV7-6 and TRBJ2-3, with D possibly matching TRBD2 (6 bases). V was shortened by 7 bases and J by 2 bases, with 16 bases between the two germline ends. This CDR3 region has 15 residues. Germline CDR1 is SGHVS and CDR2 is FNYEAQ. The DNA of the CDR3 is TGTGCCAGCACCGGGACTCCGACCGTCACAGATACGCAGTATTTT. Encoded protein: CASTGTPTVTDTQYF. The entire variable domain, with the rest obtained from reference TRBV7-6 and TRBJ2-3, is as follows: GAGVSQSPRYKVTKRGQDVALRCDPISGHVSLYWYRQALGQGPEFLTYFNYEAQQDKSGLPNDRFSAERPEGSISTLTIQRTEQRDSAMYRCASTGTPTVTDTQYFGPGTRLTVL.

The rearrangement uses TRBV2 and TRBJ1-1; D possibly corresponds to TRBD1 (6 bases). Germline assignment: CDR1 SNHLY and CDR2 FYNNEI. CDR3 length: 14 residues. Deletions cut 4 bases from V and 4 bases from J, with 13 bases between. Here the CDR3 DNA reads TGTGCCAGCAGTGGGGGTCCCAGGGGCACTGAAGCTTTCTTT. Translating gives CASSGGPRGTEAFF.

This chain uses TRBV28 with TRBJ1-2; 8 bases align to TRBD1. Germline V gene data show CDR1 as MDHEN and CDR2 as SYDVKM. This CDR3 is built from 13 residues. V shed 6 bases and J 8 bases; nucleotides not matched to a gene: 8. The CDR3 DNA is TGTGCCAGCAGCCTCGGACAGGGCTGGGGCTACACCTTC. This translates into CASSLGQGWGYTF.

The chain employs TRBV15 and TRBJ2-2; D call uncertain. This CDR3 has 11 residues. V lost 11 bases, J lost 7 bases, and 11 bases lay in between. Germline CDR1 LNHNV, CDR2 YYDKDF (reference sequence). The CDR3 sequence: CAVRGGGELFF. The CDR3 DNA follows: TGTGCCGTGCGCGGTGGCGGGGAGCTGTTTTTT.

The V and J genes are TRBV12-3 or TRBV12-4 and TRBJ1-1; TRBD1 agrees at 10 bases. The CDR3 loop spans 16 amino acids. Trimming took 4 bases from V and 4 from J; bases not matched to a gene: 9. The CDR3: CASSWVGQGIGTEAFF. The DNA of the CDR3 is TGTGCCAGCAGTTGGGTGGGACAGGGGATTGGCACTGAAGCTTTCTTT.

V and J are TRBV20-1 and TRBJ2-5; 8 bases map to TRBD2. The germline CDR1 and CDR2 sequences are DFQATT and SNEGSKA (reference sequence). V was clipped by 1 base and J by 0 bases; unmatched bases: 1. This CDR3 region has 14 residues. The CDR3, as DNA: TGCAGTGCTAGAGCGGGGGGGTACCAAGAGACCCAGTACTTC. Amino acids: CSARAGGYQETQYF.

In DNA, the CDR3 is TGTGCCAGCAAGGAAGGGGCCAACGTCCTGACTTTC. Translated: CASKEGANVLTF. The gene calls are TRBV2 and TRBJ2-6; D is ambiguous. The CDR3 is made up of 12 amino acids. Deletions cut 7 bases from V and 4 bases from J, with 5 bases between. Germline loops: CDR1 SNHLY, CDR2 FYNNEI.

This clonotype was counted between two and nine times. The chain links TRBV11-1 to TRBJ2-5; no clear D. Trimming stripped 3 bases from V and 1 base from J, with 12 bases between. The CDR3 spans 15 residues. Germline V gene data show CDR1 as SGHAT and CDR2 as FQDESV (reference sequence). The CDR3 sequence: CASSLEGRLQETQYF. The CDR3 DNA reads as TGTGCCAGCAGCTTGGAAGGGCGGCTCCAAGAGACCCAGTACTTC.

The V and J genes are TRBV7-9 and TRBJ2-1; 7 bases are shared with TRBD2. Unmatched junction bases numbered 14, after V lost 5 bases and J lost 10 bases. Germline loops: CDR1 SEHNR, CDR2 FQNEAQ (reference sequence). This CDR3 spans 15 amino acids. DNA of the CDR3: TGTGCCAGCAGCCGGGACTATACGGGGTTCTGGGAGCAGTTCTTC. As protein: CASSRDYTGFWEQFF.

A single count supports this clonotype. The chain couples TRBV7-3 to TRBJ2-3; D is unresolved. Trimming pared 5 bases from V and 2 bases from J, leaving 14 bases between. This CDR3 spans 15 amino acids. Germline CDR1 reads SGHTA; CDR2 reads FQGTGA. The CDR3 loop reads CASSPSASTTDTQYF. As DNA, the CDR3 is TGTGCCAGCAGCCCCTCGGCTAGTACCACAGATACGCAGTATTTT.

The chain joins TRBV7-9 to TRBJ2-7, with unresolved D. The CDR3 loop spans 15 amino acids. Germline CDR1 is SEHNR and CDR2 is FQNEAQ (reference sequence). V lost 4 bases, J lost 0 bases, and 13 bases lay in between. As DNA, the CDR3 is TGTGCCAGCAGCTCAAGTGGGGTAGCCTCCTACGAGCAGTACTTC. Protein product: CASSSSGVASYEQYF.

The sample holds one count of this clonotype. Germline is not matched at one junction end, which may reflect a read error. This chain connects TRBV9 to TRBJ2-5; TRBD1 might be the D (6 bases). Germline CDR1 SGDLS, CDR2 YYNGEE. CDR3 length: 9 residues. Written as DNA, the CDR3 is TGTGCCAGCAGCCCAGGACAGAACTTC. This translates into CASSPGQNF.

The V gene is TRBV30, the J gene TRBJ2-7; D perhaps matches TRBD1 (6 bases). The CDR3 covers 9 residues. V gave up 4 bases and J gave up 10 bases, with 8 bases separating them. Germline lookup yields CDR1 GTSNPN and CDR2 SVGIG (reference sequence). Here the CDR3 reads CAWMDSQYF. The CDR3 DNA reads as TGTGCCTGGATGGACAGTCAGTACTTC.

The V call is TRBV6-5, the J call TRBJ2-7; 9 bases match TRBD1. Germline trimming cut 7 bases from V and 3 bases from J; bases unmatched to any gene: 10. The CDR3 is made up of 15 amino acids. Germline values: CDR1 MNHEY, CDR2 SVGAGI. This CDR3 is CASTPGQGNIYEQYF. As DNA, the CDR3 is TGTGCCAGCACTCCGGGACAGGGAAACATCTACGAGCAGTACTTC.

The chain employs TRBV20-1 and TRBJ1-3, with a possible D match to TRBD1 (6 bases). The CDR3 covers 17 residues. Between the trimmed V and J ends, which lost 6 bases and 0 bases, there was a span of 21 bases. Per germline, CDR1 DFQATT and CDR2 SNEGSKA (reference sequence). CDR3 sequence (DNA): TGCAGTGCCCCCGGACAGTCCATATCGAGCTCTGGAAACACCATATATTTT. The encoded protein is CSAPGQSISSSGNTIYF.

The V call is TRBV24-1, the J call TRBJ2-1; TRBD2 agrees at 8 bases. V was clipped by 4 bases and J by 5 bases; unmatched bases: 3. The CDR3 contains 14 residues. Germline CDR1 KGHDR, CDR2 SFDVKD. The CDR3 nucleotides are TGTGCCACCAGTGAGCCCGGGGGGGACAATGAGCAGTTCTTC. Residues: CATSEPGGDNEQFF.

The genes are TRBV2 and TRBJ1-1; D might be TRBD1 (6 bases). CDR1 is SNHLY, CDR2 FYNNEI, per germline. V lost 4 bases, J lost 4 bases, and 10 bases lay in between. The CDR3 has 13 amino acids. This CDR3 is CASSVTGFTEAFF. The CDR3 coding sequence is TGTGCCAGCAGTGTAACAGGGTTCACTGAAGCTTTCTTT.

The chain uses TRBV20-1 and TRBJ2-1, with 14 bases identical to TRBD2. The length of the CDR3 is 18 residues. Losses at the gene ends were 2 bases for V and 2 bases for J; bases not matched to a gene: 8. CDR1 and CDR2 from the germline V gene are DFQATT and SNEGSKA (reference sequence). The CDR3 DNA reads TGCAGTGCTAGACTCATCGAGGGACTAGCGGGGGCCTACAATGAGCAGTTCTTC. It is translated as CSARLIEGLAGAYNEQFF.

This sequence joins TRBV5-6 and TRBJ1-5; D not resolved. The CDR3 is made up of 12 amino acids. Trimming pared 1 base from V and 7 bases from J, leaving 6 bases between. Looked up from germline, CDR1 is SGHDT and CDR2 is YYEEEE. The CDR3 bases are TGTGCCAGCAGCTTGCAAGGCCAGCCCCAGCATTTT. Translation gives CASSLQGQPQHF.

Here the CDR3 reads CASSLGSLPAEAFF. CDR3 coding DNA: TGCGCCAGCAGCTTGGGATCCCTCCCCGCTGAAGCTTTCTTT. V usage is TRBV5-1 and J usage is TRBJ1-1, with no clear D. From germline, CDR1 is SGHRS and CDR2 YFSETQ. The CDR3 is 14 residues long. Trimming pared 0 bases from V and 6 bases from J, leaving 12 bases between.

The V call is TRBV6-5, the J call TRBJ1-2, with D possibly TRBD1 on 5 matching bases. The germline CDR1 and CDR2 sequences are MNHEY and SVGAGI. Trimming removed 1 base at V and 5 bases at J, with 26 bases between. This CDR3 spans 19 amino acids. This CDR3 is CASSYFRLKGLNILYGYTF. The CDR3 DNA sequence: TGTGCCAGCAGTTACTTCAGGCTCAAGGGGCTGAATATCCTATATGGCTACACCTTC.

CDR3: CASSPEEGPDTDTQYF. The CDR3 DNA is TGTGCCAGCTCACCAGAAGAGGGGCCTGACACAGATACGCAGTATTTT. The chain joins TRBV18 to TRBJ2-3, with D perhaps matching TRBD1 or TRBD2 (5 bases each). Germline loops: CDR1 KGHSH, CDR2 LQKENI. The CDR3 loop spans 16 amino acids. The germline V and J ends were trimmed by 2 bases and 2 bases, with 14 bases remaining between them.

The chain employs TRBV3-1 and TRBJ1-1; D gene uncertain. CDR1 is LGHDT and CDR2 is YNNKEL in the germline V gene (reference sequence). CDR3 size: 12 residues. The V end lost 3 bases, the J end lost 2 bases, and 4 bases lay between the germline ends. CDR3 nucleotide sequence: TGTGCCAGCAGCCATGGCAACACTGAAGCTTTCTTT. Translated: CASSHGNTEAFF.